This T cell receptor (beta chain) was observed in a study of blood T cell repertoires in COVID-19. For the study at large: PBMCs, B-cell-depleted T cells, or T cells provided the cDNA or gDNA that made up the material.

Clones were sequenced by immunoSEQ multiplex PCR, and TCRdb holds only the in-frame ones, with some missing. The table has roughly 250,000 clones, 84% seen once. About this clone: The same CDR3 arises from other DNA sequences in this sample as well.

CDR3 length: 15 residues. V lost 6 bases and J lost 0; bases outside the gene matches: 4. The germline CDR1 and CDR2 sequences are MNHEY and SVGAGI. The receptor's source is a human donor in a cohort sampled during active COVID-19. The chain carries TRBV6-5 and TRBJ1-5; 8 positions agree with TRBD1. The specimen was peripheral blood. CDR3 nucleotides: TGTGCCAGCAGCCGGACAGGGAATAGCAATCAGCCCCAGCATTTT. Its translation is CASSRTGNSNQPQHF.